This T cell receptor (beta chain) originates from a study of T-cell memory formation after mild COVID-19. cDNA libraries for TCR alpha and TCR beta, carrying sample barcodes and UMIs, came from 5'RACE with constant-segment primers. MiXCR, run by TCRdb on the 5' RACE reads, gives a single entry per CDR3 protein. Of 550,000 to 600,000 distinct CDR3 sequences detected, 20% to 25% appear once; the ten largest clones hold 8.4%. This clonotype was found a few times. Its antigen is still unknown. Trimming took 4 bases from V and 5 from J, leaving 14 bases between them. Germline-derived CDR1 and CDR2 are MGHRA and YSYEKL. This CDR3 is built from 14 residues. Study outcomes and limitations: Shrinking CD4+ clones resided mostly in CM and EM, and CD8+ ones in EMRA. Confirmation was lacking for SARS-CoV-2 specificity of second-wave clones that peaked on day 37.

The sequenced material came from PBMCs or a T cell subset sorted from them (not recorded which). This receptor was taken from an adult woman who had mild COVID-19 (a few samples of this study predate the infection). Cell type and time point are not known. The chain uses TRBV4-1 and TRBJ1-1; D ambiguous. The CDR3 loop is CASSLWEGFTEAFF. The CDR3 bases are TGCGCCAGCAGCCTTTGGGAAGGGTTTACTGAAGCTTTCTTT.